The rows below give T cell receptor beta chains drawn from one sample of a study of early T cells in non-severe SARS-CoV-2 infection. MiXCR, run by TCRdb on the 5' RACE reads, gives a single entry per CDR3 protein. The sample lists approximately 80,000 distinct CDR3 sequences; approximately 12% were seen once. The sample taken for sequencing was whole blood. Source of these receptors: an adult who was a healthcare worker with PCR-confirmed SARS-CoV-2 infection or an uninfected control (not recorded which). Each CDR3 is given without its conserved first and last residue. D genes are given only for firm matches. Clone size is stated in some rows and not others, as once, few, many or a class when expanded.

CDR3 length	clone size	J gene	D gene	V gene	CDR3 protein
12	NA	TRBJ1-1	TRBD1	TRBV7-9	ASSSEGGYTEAF
14	few	TRBJ2-7	NA	TRBV21-1	ASSKVLGRKFYEQY
13	many	TRBJ1-3	NA	TRBV5-4	ASSPGRSSGNTIY
11	NA	TRBJ2-7	TRBD2	TRBV6-1	ASITSGRNEQY
14	many	TRBJ2-7	TRBD2	TRBV7-9	ASSLDLGLASYEQY
15	NA	TRBJ1-3	NA	TRBV14	ASSQDTGQTGGNTIY
12	many	TRBJ2-7	NA	TRBV28	ASSLRGVAGEQY
11	many	TRBJ1-3	NA	TRBV29-1	SVEEPPGNTIY
12	NA	TRBJ2-7	TRBD2	TRBV28	ASSFETSIYEQY
14	few	TRBJ2-1	TRBD2	TRBV11-2	ASSLEALAANNEQF
14	many	TRBJ2-1	NA	TRBV2	ATLGKGILSYNEQF
13	NA	TRBJ1-2	TRBD1	TRBV28	ASSLGTGGSYGYT
15	NA	TRBJ1-3	NA	TRBV28	ASSLKLTRLTGNTIY
13	NA	TRBJ2-3	NA	TRBV5-1	ASSKGLGDTDTQY
11	few	TRBJ2-3	NA	TRBV13	ASSLVATDTQY
12	few	TRBJ2-5	NA	TRBV3-1	ASSQRQGIETQY
13	NA	TRBJ2-7	NA	TRBV12-3/TRBV12-4	ASSSGTKFPYEQY
11	few	TRBJ2-2	TRBD2	TRBV20-1	SASGRAVGELF
12	NA	TRBJ2-7	NA	TRBV3-1	ASSQEWASYEQY
12	few	TRBJ2-1	NA	TRBV5-5	ASSLWGQVDEQF
11	many	TRBJ2-2	NA	TRBV7-2	ASSLQYTGELF
9	NA	TRBJ1-1	NA	TRBV6-1	ASIGDSVAF
15	many	TRBJ1-3	NA	TRBV18	ASSPDPQGPSGNTIY
14	many	TRBJ2-1	TRBD2	TRBV7-8	ASSHETSLIYNEQF
12	many	TRBJ1-6	NA	TRBV12-3/TRBV12-4	ASSLRQFNSPLH
14	NA	TRBJ1-5	NA	TRBV28	ASSLWPGGGNQPQH
12	NA	TRBJ2-1	TRBD2	TRBV30	AWGLAGVRNEQF
12	NA	TRBJ2-2	NA	TRBV7-2	ASSLGSNTGELF
12	few	TRBJ2-3	NA	TRBV10-1	ASSVAALTDTQY
13	NA	TRBJ2-1	TRBD2	TRBV5-4	ASSSGAGAYNEQF
11	NA	TRBJ1-6	NA	TRBV5-6	ASSSQTSGPLH
13	few	TRBJ2-1	NA	TRBV18	ASSLTPSYNNEQF
12	few	TRBJ2-7	NA	TRBV20-1	STLTRGPSYEQY
13	NA	TRBJ2-3	TRBD2	TRBV7-9	ASSHRLAGEDTQY
11	few	TRBJ1-6	NA	TRBV7-8	ASSTQGGSPLH
11	few	TRBJ1-3	TRBD1	TRBV7-8	ASSLPGQGPIY
13	many	TRBJ2-1	NA	TRBV14	ASSSLGGNYNEQF
12	few	TRBJ2-7	NA	TRBV28	ASSLSGDSYEQY
11	many	TRBJ1-1	TRBD1	TRBV7-9	ASSLGTGVEAF
11	few	TRBJ2-7	NA	TRBV20-1	SARGPSGGEQY
11	few	TRBJ2-5	TRBD2	TRBV29-1	SVVASGQETQY
13	few	TRBJ1-1	NA	TRBV28	ASSDPGTLNTEAF
12	few	TRBJ1-2	NA	TRBV5-3	ARSFPGRRKGYT
11	many	TRBJ2-1	NA	TRBV7-3	ASSSGLNNEQF
13	NA	TRBJ2-7	NA	TRBV11-2	ASSFTGGASYEQY
10	many	TRBJ2-5	TRBD2	TRBV20-1	SVLAGGETQY
12	NA	TRBJ2-3	TRBD2	TRBV29-1	SVTSGDVTDTQY
8	few	TRBJ1-5	NA	TRBV30	AWSRQPQH
13	NA	TRBJ1-1	TRBD1	TRBV11-1	ASSPPGTGYTEAF
13	NA	TRBJ1-1	NA	TRBV7-6	ASSLMRSWGTEAF
11	NA	TRBJ2-7	NA	TRBV5-1	ASFGPFSGEQY
13	few	TRBJ2-1	TRBD2	TRBV29-1	SAHSGTTSYNEQF
9	NA	TRBJ1-4	NA	TRBV30	AWNWEEKLF
14	NA	TRBJ2-1	TRBD2	TRBV24-1	ATSDLRREGYNEQF
11	few	TRBJ2-5	NA	TRBV12-3/TRBV12-4	ASSPTAGAPPY
13	many	TRBJ2-3	TRBD2	TRBV6-4	ASSDSTSGSGSQY
13	once	TRBJ1-1	NA	TRBV18	ASSPIMTGGTEAF
14	NA	TRBJ2-4	TRBD1	TRBV14	ASSQGRTGLKNIQY